This T cell receptor beta chain originates from a study of Ad26.COV2.S vaccination and SARS-CoV-2 variants. Study outcomes and limitations: An underestimation of total T cell responses may have resulted from the TCR breadth and depth analyses. Vaccinees reportedly had broad spike-specific CD8+ and CD4+ T cell responses.

Comment on this clone: Its antigen remains unidentified.

Data came from immunoSEQ multiplex PCR; TCRdb stores just in-frame clones and leaves some out. The sample has around 450,000 clones; about 88% are singletons. Treatment in this sample: some 20 received Ad26.COV2.S at low or high dose, single or two shots; roughly five received placebo; per-sample allocation not given. Day 63 after the first injection of vaccine or placebo was the sampling time. The V and J ends lost 2 bases and 3 bases respectively, with 10 bases between them. Germline V gene data show CDR1 as SQVTM and CDR2 as ANQGSEA. This CDR3 region has 13 residues. This chain connects TRBV29-1 to TRBJ1-1, with D hard to call. The material was peripheral blood, obtained in a trial of Ad26.COV2.S vaccine versus placebo. The receptor comes from a person aged 18-65 years who received the Ad26.COV2.S COVID-19 vaccine or a placebo. The CDR3 region has the DNA TGCAGCGTTGAAAGGATTTTGGACACTGAAGCTTTCTTT. The encoded protein is CSVERILDTEAFF.